A single sample gave rise to the 23 T cell receptor beta chains below, sequenced in a study of beta chain features in type 1 diabetes. General observations from the study: Across all four CD4+ subsets, people with type 1 diabetes showed modestly shorter TCRB CDR3s.

Antigens for these TCRs are unknown. Every isolated RNA sample was fully reverse transcribed, so sequencing captured expressed TCRB transcripts. Only in-frame clones appear in the TCRdb table, and some are missing; sequencing was by immunoSEQ multiplex PCR. The sample lists 250,000 or so clones, over 20% occurring once. What was sequenced was naive CD4+ T cells from blood. These receptor sequences come from a middle-aged woman with type 1 diabetes.

The rearrangement joins TRBV27 to TRBJ2-3; D not resolved. Between the trimmed V and J ends, which lost 2 bases and 6 bases, there was a span of 12 bases. Germline V CDR1 and CDR2: MNHEY, SMNVEV (reference sequence). The CDR3 loop spans 14 amino acids. CDR3 in amino acids: CASSLVTPGDTQYF. The CDR3 coding sequence is TGTGCCAGCAGTTTAGTCACCCCCGGGGATACGCAGTATTTT.

V is TRBV9 and J is TRBJ1-4; D might be TRBD1 (6 bases). Germline V gene data show CDR1 as SGDLS and CDR2 as YYNGEE. Trimming removed 6 bases at V and 2 bases at J, with 11 bases between. The length of the CDR3 is 14 residues. DNA of the CDR3: TGTGCCAGCAACACAGGGACCACTAATGAAAAACTGTTTTTT. It is translated as CASNTGTTNEKLFF. Full variable domain (missing parts from reference TRBV9 and TRBJ1-4): DSGVTQTPKHLITATGQRVTLRCSPRSGDLSVYWYQQSLDQGLQFLIQYYNGEERAKGNILERFSAQQFPDLHSELNLSSLELGDSALYFCASNTGTTNEKLFFGSGTQLSVL.

This clone was picked up one time. The chain combines TRBV7-2 with TRBJ1-3, with D maybe TRBD1 (5 bases). V was pared by 5 bases and J by 0 bases, with 14 bases between. Germline V gives CDR1 SGHTA, CDR2 FQGNSA. The CDR3 sequence is 16 residues long. As DNA, the CDR3 is TGTGCCAGCAGCACCGCGGGGGGACTCTCTGGAAACACCATATATTTT. Residues: CASSTAGGLSGNTIYF.

The chain uses TRBV5-1 and TRBJ2-7; 7 bases map to TRBD1. CDR3 length: 13 residues. With V trimmed by 4 bases and J by 3 bases, 4 bases remained unmatched. The germline gives CDR1 SGHRS, CDR2 YFSETQ. CDR3 nucleotide sequence: TGCGCCAGCAGCCCCGGGACAGTCTACGAGCAGTACTTC. This sequence encodes CASSPGTVYEQYF.

The chain has TRBV6-5 and TRBJ1-1; a possible D gene is TRBD1 (5 bases). The CDR3 loop spans 14 amino acids. V lost 5 bases to trimming and J lost 4 bases, with 14 bases between them. The germline V gene encodes CDR1 MNHEY and CDR2 SVGAGI. DNA for the CDR3: TGTGCCAGCAGTGACGGGGGTTGGGGCACTGAAGCTTTCTTT. Translation: CASSDGGWGTEAFF.

The rearrangement uses TRBV4-3 and TRBJ2-2; 8 nucleotides match TRBD2. Germline CDR1 reads LGHNA; CDR2 reads YSLEER. This CDR3 spans 15 amino acids. With 1 base clipped from V and 4 bases from J, the junction kept 2 bases outside the gene matches. The DNA of the CDR3 is TGCGCCAGCAGCCAAGCGGGAGGGCCCACCGGGGAGCTGTTTTTT. Translated: CASSQAGGPTGELFF.

The rearrangement links TRBV4-3 to TRBJ2-3; 9 bases are a match to TRBD2. Per the germline V gene, CDR1 is LGHNA and CDR2 is YSLEER. V was pared by 0 bases and J by 4 bases, with 17 bases of the junction left unmatched. The CDR3 contains 20 residues. CDR3 region: CASSQENGGGREGASDTQYF. The DNA of the CDR3 is TGCGCCAGCAGCCAAGAGAATGGTGGAGGGCGGGAGGGGGCTTCAGATACGCAGTATTTT.

This clone was seen only a few times. The J gene is TRBJ2-1, the V gene TRBV18; D call uncertain. Germline values: CDR1 KGHSH, CDR2 LQKENI. Trimming left V 7 bases short and J 4 bases short, with 11 bases between. The CDR3 covers 13 residues. The CDR3 nucleotides read TGTGCCAGCTTGTCCCCCCGGTACAATGAGCAGTTCTTC. Its protein product is CASLSPRYNEQFF. Filled out from reference TRBV18 and TRBJ2-1, the complete variable domain reads NAGVMQNPRHLVRRRGQEARLRCSPMKGHSHVYWYRQLPEEGLKFMVYLQKENIIDESGMPKERFSAEFPKEGPSILRIQQVVRGDSAAYFCASLSPRYNEQFFGPGTRLTVL.

This clone was picked up a small number of times. The rearrangement joins TRBV13 to TRBJ2-7; 9 positions match TRBD1. Germline V CDR1 and CDR2: PRHDT, FYEKMQ (reference sequence). Trimming took 4 bases from V and 3 from J; bases not matched to a gene: 4. The CDR3 loop spans 14 amino acids. This CDR3 is CASSSGTGNYEQYF. The CDR3 DNA sequence: TGTGCCAGCAGCTCCGGGACAGGGAACTACGAGCAGTACTTC.

This chain joins TRBV9 and TRBJ2-3; no clear D. This CDR3 spans 14 amino acids. Germline-derived CDR1 and CDR2 are SGDLS and YYNGEE. V shed 3 bases and J shed 2 bases, with 10 bases lying between them. The CDR3 loop is CASSGGPLTDTQYF. As DNA, the CDR3 is TGTGCCAGCAGCGGAGGTCCCCTCACAGATACGCAGTATTTT.

This clone was seen more than once but under ten times. The rearrangement joins TRBV5-1 to TRBJ1-1; 7 bases are shared with TRBD1. With V trimmed by 4 bases and J by 0 bases, 3 bases remained unmatched. CDR1 SGHRS and CDR2 YFSETQ come from the germline V gene. This CDR3 spans 14 amino acids. The CDR3: CASSPDRMNTEAFF. CDR3 in DNA: TGCGCCAGCAGCCCGGACAGGATGAACACTGAAGCTTTCTTT.

The chain has TRBV19 and TRBJ2-5, with 7 bases matching TRBD1. The CDR3 contains 13 residues. V lost 6 bases and J lost 4; bases outside the gene matches: 5. CDR1 and CDR2 from the germline V gene are LNHDA and SQIVND (reference sequence). The CDR3 spells CASSQGDPETQYF. In DNA form, the CDR3 reads TGTGCCAGTAGCCAGGGGGATCCAGAGACCCAGTACTTC.

With regard to this clone: The germline gene is not matched at one end of the junction; a read error may be the cause. V is TRBV5-4 and J is TRBJ2-3, with D perhaps matching TRBD2 (5 bases). This CDR3 region has 15 residues. Germline lookup yields CDR1 SGHNT and CDR2 YYREEE (reference sequence). The CDR3 protein is CASSSQRSSTNTQYF. In DNA form, the CDR3 reads TGTGCCAGCAGCTCACAGCGGAGCAGCACAAATACGCAGTATTTT.

The chain couples TRBV6-6 to TRBJ2-1; D remains unclear. The CDR3 runs 11 residues. CDR1 is MNHNY, CDR2 SVGAGI, per germline (reference sequence). With 6 bases removed from V and 7 bases from J, the gap between germline ends came to 7 bases. This CDR3 reads CASSPQNEQFF. The CDR3 DNA is TGTGCCAGCAGCCCCCAGAATGAGCAGTTCTTC.

Only a few counts were recorded for this clone. The rearrangement uses TRBV5-1 and TRBJ2-7; 8 bases are shared with TRBD1. The CDR3 runs 18 residues. V lost 4 bases, J lost 5 bases, and 20 bases stayed unmatched. The germline V gene has CDR1 SGHRS and CDR2 YFSETQ. The CDR3: CASSRTIFGQGGRHEQYF. CDR3 coding DNA: TGCGCCAGCAGCCGGACCATCTTCGGACAGGGAGGACGCCACGAGCAGTACTTC.

Details on this clone: Other nucleotide sequences from this sample produce the same CDR3. The CDR3 DNA reads as TGTGCCTGGAGTCAGGGGACAAGCGAGCAGTACTTC. It specifies CAWSQGTSEQYF. V and J are TRBV30 and TRBJ2-7; maybe TRBD1 (6 bases). The CDR3 consists of 12 residues. Deletions cut 2 bases from V and 6 bases from J, with 11 bases between. Germline CDR1 GTSNPN, CDR2 SVGIG (reference sequence).

V and J are TRBV6-1 and TRBJ2-5, with 7 bases identical to TRBD2. J was trimmed by 1 base and V by 6 bases; bases with no gene match: 2. Germline V gene sequence: CDR1 MNHNS, CDR2 SASEGT. This CDR3 comprises 13 residues. The CDR3 region is CASSAGVQETQYF. As DNA, the CDR3 is TGTGCCAGCAGCGCGGGGGTCCAAGAGACCCAGTACTTC.

This clone was seen more than once but under ten times. The genes are TRBV29-1 and TRBJ2-7; 10 bases line up with TRBD2. The CDR3 has 13 amino acids. V lost 6 bases to trimming and J lost 0 bases; unmatched junction nucleotides: 2. Germline V CDR1 and CDR2: SQVTM, ANQGSEA. The CDR3 DNA reads TGCAGCGTCTCTAGCGGGAGCTCCTACGAGCAGTACTTC. Translation: CSVSSGSSYEQYF.

V gene TRBV28 combines with J gene TRBJ2-1; D gene ambiguous. V lost 8 bases to trimming and J lost 7 bases, with 15 bases between them. CDR3 size: 13 residues. Germline values: CDR1 MDHEN, CDR2 SYDVKM. The DNA for the CDR3 is TGTGCCAGCTCTCCGCTCGGCAGGAATGAGCAGTTCTTC. Translation: CASSPLGRNEQFF. The whole variable domain, filled in from reference TRBV28 and TRBJ2-1, reads DVKVTQSSRYLVKRTGEKVFLECVQDMDHENMFWYRQDPGLGLRLIYFSYDVKMKEKGDIPEGYSVSREKKERFSLILESASTNQTSMYLCASSPLGRNEQFFGPGTRLTVL.

This clone was detected a few times. The chain joins TRBV10-3 to TRBJ2-2, with TRBD1 identical over 7 bases. CDR1 and CDR2 from the germline V gene are ENHRY and SYGVKD. V lost 8 bases, J lost 1 base, and 1 base stayed unmatched. The CDR3 is 13 amino acids. The CDR3 sequence: CAIGTVNTGELFF. CDR3 DNA sequence: TGTGCCATCGGGACAGTGAACACCGGGGAGCTGTTTTTT.

This clone was detected a few times. The chain has TRBV4-3 and TRBJ2-7; no reliable D call. CDR3 length: 16 amino acids. Trimming left V 0 bases short and J 2 bases short, with 14 bases between. Germline CDR1 reads LGHNA; CDR2 reads YSLEER. This CDR3 reads CASSQEVARIPYEQYF. CDR3 DNA: TGCGCCAGCAGCCAAGAGGTGGCCAGGATTCCCTACGAGCAGTACTTC.

This clone was seen a few times. The chain uses TRBV7-7 and TRBJ2-5; 8 bases line up with TRBD1. The CDR3 covers 13 residues. After removal of 6 bases from V and 4 bases from J, the junction contained 4 bases not matched to a gene. Germline lookup yields CDR1 SSHAT and CDR2 FNYEAQ (reference sequence). In DNA form, the CDR3 reads TGTGCCAGCAGTTCCGACAGGGGAGAGACCCAGTACTTC. Amino acid sequence: CASSSDRGETQYF.

The chain joins TRBV7-9 to TRBJ1-1; D is uncertain. Trimming removed 2 bases at V and 5 bases at J, with 15 bases between. CDR1 and CDR2 (germline): SEHNR, FQNEAQ (reference sequence). This CDR3 has 15 residues. CDR3 coding DNA: TGTGCCAGCAGCTTACGGGGATCCTGGGAAACTGAAGCTTTCTTT. It specifies CASSLRGSWETEAFF. Supplemented by reference TRBV7-9 and TRBJ1-1, the full variable domain reads DTGVSQNPRHKITKRGQNVTFRCDPISEHNRLYWYRQTLGQGPEFLTYFQNEAQLEKSRLLSDRFSAERPKGSFSTLEIQRTEQGDSAMYLCASSLRGSWETEAFFGQGTRLTVV.